This T cell receptor (beta chain) was recovered during a study of cytomegalovirus exposure and HLA in healthy donors. Study results and limitations: It was reported that the classifier diagnosed cytomegalovirus status with high specificity and sensitivity in both the original and validation cohorts.

After removal of 5 bases from V and 1 base from J, the junction contained 8 bases not matched to a gene. Germline V gives CDR1 MGHRA, CDR2 YSYEKL. The length of the CDR3 is 18 residues. Separation from the 666-subject first cohort characterized the roughly 130-subject validation cohort, to which the donors belonged. The repertoire was sequenced with immunoSEQ multiplex PCR; TCRdb's copy has only in-frame clones and lacks some. The data show 200,000 to 250,000 clones, 80% to 95% seen once. Regarding this clone: Its cognate antigen is unknown.

The chain joins TRBV4-1 to TRBJ2-5, with 15 bases identical to TRBD2. The sequence was collected from a woman younger than 35 in good health and CMV-seronegative. The sequenced material came from PBMCs. CDR3 residues: CASSYGLAGGGGQETQYF. The CDR3 DNA is TGCGCCAGCAGCTACGGACTAGCGGGAGGGGGGGGCCAAGAGACCCAGTACTTC.